A selection of T cell receptor beta chains follows, all from one sample in a study of cytomegalovirus exposure and HLA in healthy donors. Using immunoSEQ multiplex PCR, the repertoire was profiled, and TCRdb retains in-frame clones only, with some absent. Here the sample spans 90,000 to 100,000 clones, 70% being singletons. Sequenced sample: PBMCs. The receptors originated from a middle-aged man in good health and CMV-seronegative. Each CDR3 is given with its conserved first and last residue. A D gene is named only where the DNA matches it firmly. Size tells how often a clone was seen (once, few, many) or the class of an expanded clone, and some rows leave it out.

CDR3aa | CDR3nt | abundance | j_gene | v_gene | d_gene
CASSSQTTNYEQYF | TGTGCCAGCAGTTCTCAAACGACTAACTACGAGCAGTACTTC | few | TRBJ2-7 | TRBV27 | -
CASSLGQGTTEAFF | TGTGCCAGCAGCTTAGGGCAGGGTACCACTGAAGCTTTCTTT | - | TRBJ1-1 | TRBV13 | -
CASSSLAGGLTDTQYF | TGTGCCAGCAGCTCCTTAGCGGGAGGCCTCACAGATACGCAGTATTTT | - | TRBJ2-3 | TRBV11-3 | TRBD2
CASSQYRLDNSPLHF | TGCGCCAGCAGCCAATACAGGCTAGATAATTCACCCCTCCACTTT | - | TRBJ1-6 | TRBV4-3 | -
CASSLLGLAGNNEQFF | TGTGCCAGCAGCTTACTGGGACTAGCGGGAAATAATGAGCAGTTCTTC | - | TRBJ2-1 | TRBV11-2 | TRBD2
CASSLVGTYYDGYTF | TGTGCCAGCAGCTTGGTTGGGACTTATTACGATGGCTACACCTTC | - | TRBJ1-2 | TRBV5-6 | -
CASSLGTKSYNEQFF | TGCGCCAGCAGCTTGGGGACAAAGTCCTACAATGAGCAGTTCTTC | - | TRBJ2-1 | TRBV5-1 | -
CASSPGSSYNEQFF | TGTGCCAGCTCACCAGGGAGCTCCTACAATGAGCAGTTCTTC | - | TRBJ2-1 | TRBV18 | -
CASSWGANQPQHF | TGTGCCAGCAGCTGGGGAGCTAATCAGCCCCAGCATTTT | - | TRBJ1-5 | TRBV5-8 | -
CASRRPGLAGGEQYF | TGTGCCAGCAGGCGGCCGGGACTAGCGGGGGGAGAGCAGTACTTC | - | TRBJ2-7 | TRBV5-4 | TRBD2
CSVEAGGRNEQYF | TGCAGCGTTGAAGCGGGAGGGCGTAACGAGCAGTACTTC | - | TRBJ2-7 | TRBV29-1 | TRBD2
CASSRTSGSAGANVLTF | TGTGCCAGCAGCCGGACTAGCGGGAGCGCAGGGGCCAACGTCCTGACTTTC | - | TRBJ2-6 | TRBV27 | TRBD2
CATSTGGGGSYNSPLHF | TGTGCCACCAGCACCGGGGGCGGGGGCTCCTATAATTCACCCCTCCACTTT | - | TRBJ1-6 | TRBV15 | -
CAIRAGLAGESNEQFF | TGTGCCATCAGGGCGGGACTAGCGGGGGAGAGCAATGAGCAGTTCTTC | - | TRBJ2-1 | TRBV10-3 | TRBD2
CASSLIAGAYNEQFF | TGTGCCAGCAGCTTGATAGCGGGAGCTTACAATGAGCAGTTCTTC | - | TRBJ2-1 | TRBV7-6 | TRBD2
CASSQGGVFGDTQYF | TGTGCCAGCAGCCAAGGGGGGGTTTTTGGAGATACGCAGTATTTT | - | TRBJ2-3 | TRBV14 | -
CASSWQGEYNSPLHF | TGCGCCAGCAGCTGGCAGGGTGAATATAATTCACCCCTCCACTTT | - | TRBJ1-6 | TRBV5-1 | -
CASSQGAFEQYF | TGTGCCAGCAGCCAGGGGGCGTTTGAGCAGTACTTC | - | TRBJ2-7 | TRBV7-2 | TRBD1
CASSFSGGYSTDTQYF | TGTGCCAGCAGCTTTAGCGGGGGCTATAGCACAGATACGCAGTATTTT | - | TRBJ2-3 | TRBV7-2 | TRBD2
CASRLGGGRKLFF | TGTGCCAGCAGGCTTGGGGGAGGTAGAAAACTGTTTTTT | - | TRBJ1-4 | TRBV7-2 | -
CASSLAGTSNEQFF | TGTGCCAGCAGCTTAGCCGGGACTAGCAATGAGCAGTTCTTC | few | TRBJ2-1 | TRBV7-2 | TRBD2
CASGSRYEQYF | TGTGCTAGTGGTTCCCGCTACGAGCAGTACTTC | - | TRBJ2-7 | TRBV12-5 | -
CASSKGGDYYGYTF | TGTGCCAGCAGTAAAGGGGGCGACTACTATGGCTACACCTTC | few | TRBJ1-2 | TRBV28 | TRBD1
CASSTGTGKYNEQFF | TGTGCCAGCAGCACCGGGACAGGAAAATACAATGAGCAGTTCTTC | - | TRBJ2-1 | TRBV11-3 | TRBD1
CASSLAGTAYEQYF | TGTGCCAGCAGCTTGGCCGGGACAGCCTACGAGCAGTACTTC | - | TRBJ2-7 | TRBV7-2 | TRBD1
CASSAPGLQFTDGYTF | TGTGCCAGCTCAGCCCCGGGACTCCAATTTACCGATGGCTACACCTTC | - | TRBJ1-2 | TRBV18 | -
CASSGGTSGGDTQYF | TGTGCCAGCAGTGGCGGGACTAGCGGGGGAGATACGCAGTATTTT | - | TRBJ2-3 | TRBV25-1 | TRBD2
CASSPLGLNHEKLFF | TGTGCCAGCAGCCCACTTGGGCTTAACCATGAAAAACTGTTTTTT | - | TRBJ1-4 | TRBV6-5 | -
CASSFGGANYEQYF | TGCGCCAGCAGCTTCGGAGGGGCGAATTACGAGCAGTACTTC | - | TRBJ2-7 | TRBV5-1 | -
CATEEAGRSQYF | TGTGCCACCGAAGAGGCTGGAAGGTCCCAGTACTTC | - | TRBJ2-5 | TRBV28 | -
CASSQMGGAGAGELFF | TGCGCCAGCAGCCAAATGGGGGGGGCCGGAGCCGGGGAGCTGTTTTTT | few | TRBJ2-2 | TRBV4-1 | -
CASSPPQAPRETQYF | TGTGCCAGCTCACCACCGCAGGCCCCACGGGAGACCCAGTACTTC | - | TRBJ2-5 | TRBV18 | -
CASRPTGGVVPEAFF | TGTGCCAGCAGGCCGACAGGGGGCGTCGTCCCTGAAGCTTTCTTT | - | TRBJ1-1 | TRBV6-1 | TRBD1
CASRRQGIRETQYF | TGTGCCAGCAGGAGACAGGGCATCAGAGAGACCCAGTACTTC | - | TRBJ2-5 | TRBV6-4 | TRBD1
CASRPGQIYEQYF | TGTGCCAGCAGACCCGGACAGATCTACGAGCAGTACTTC | - | TRBJ2-7 | TRBV6-5 | -
CASSLGGSPGNEQFF | TGTGCCAGCTCGTTGGGGGGGTCCCCGGGGAATGAGCAGTTCTTC | once | TRBJ2-1 | TRBV27 | TRBD2
CASSLLSWGPGANVLTF | TGTGCCAGCAGCTTATTGTCTTGGGGGCCAGGGGCCAACGTCCTGACTTTC | - | TRBJ2-6 | TRBV7-6 | -
CASSLRQGSYEQYF | TGTGCCAGCAGTTTACGGCAGGGGTCCTACGAGCAGTACTTC | - | TRBJ2-7 | TRBV28 | -
CASSQDISQYNEQFF | TGCGCCAGCAGCCAAGATATATCACAATACAATGAGCAGTTCTTC | - | TRBJ2-1 | TRBV4-1 | -
CASSERAGETDTQYF | TGTGCCAGCAGTGAACGAGCGGGAGAGACCGATACGCAGTATTTT | few | TRBJ2-3 | TRBV6-4 | TRBD2
CASSPGTSGDNEQFF | TGTGCCAGCAGCCCCGGGACTTCTGGAGACAATGAGCAGTTCTTC | - | TRBJ2-1 | TRBV4-2 | -
CSVERGGRGEQYF | TGCAGCGTTGAAAGGGGGGGTAGGGGCGAGCAGTACTTC | - | TRBJ2-7 | TRBV29-1 | -
CAAGESHNSPLHF | TGTGCAGCAGGGGAGTCTCATAATTCACCCCTCCACTTT | few | TRBJ1-6 | TRBV6-4 | -
CASSILLDSSDEQYF | TGTGCCAGTAGTATTCTTTTGGACAGCAGCGACGAGCAGTACTTC | once | TRBJ2-7 | TRBV19 | -
CASSVGQRTEAFF | TGTGCCAGCAGCGTAGGACAACGCACTGAAGCTTTCTTT | - | TRBJ1-1 | TRBV28 | -
CASSLAVQATLSYEQYF | TGTGCCAGCAGCTTAGCAGTTCAGGCGACCCTCTCCTACGAGCAGTACTTC | - | TRBJ2-7 | TRBV7-9 | -
CASRTGGGSLREQYF | TGTGCCAGCAGAACCGGAGGAGGAAGCCTACGAGAGCAGTACTTC | - | TRBJ2-7 | TRBV6-1 | -
CASSSQGAWTEAFF | TGCGCCAGCAGCTCACAGGGGGCATGGACTGAAGCTTTCTTT | - | TRBJ1-1 | TRBV5-1 | TRBD1
CASSWGSGPDNEQFF | TGTGCCAGCAGTTGGGGTAGCGGGCCCGACAATGAGCAGTTCTTC | - | TRBJ2-1 | TRBV6-5 | TRBD2
CASSYSPTGQETQYF | TGTGCCAGCAGTTACTCTCCGACTGGACAAGAGACCCAGTACTTC | - | TRBJ2-5 | TRBV6-6 | -
CASSLVPSGSLNEQFF | TGTGCCAGCAGCTTAGTTCCTAGCGGGAGTTTGAATGAGCAGTTCTTC | - | TRBJ2-1 | TRBV11-2 | TRBD2
CASSKGGQGEKLFF | TGTGCCAGCAGCAAAGGAGGACAAGGTGAAAAACTGTTTTTT | - | TRBJ1-4 | TRBV21-1 | -
CASSQVSQGYNSPLHF | TGCGCCAGCAGCCAAGTATCCCAGGGCTATAATTCACCCCTCCACTTT | few | TRBJ1-6 | TRBV4-1 | -
CASSQPGQGKYEQYF | TGTGCCAGCAGCCAACCGGGACAGGGGAAGTACGAGCAGTACTTC | - | TRBJ2-7 | TRBV7-2 | TRBD1
CASSGRTGGSPLHF | TGTGCCAGCAGTGGGAGGACAGGGGGCTCACCCCTCCACTTT | - | TRBJ1-6 | TRBV27 | TRBD1